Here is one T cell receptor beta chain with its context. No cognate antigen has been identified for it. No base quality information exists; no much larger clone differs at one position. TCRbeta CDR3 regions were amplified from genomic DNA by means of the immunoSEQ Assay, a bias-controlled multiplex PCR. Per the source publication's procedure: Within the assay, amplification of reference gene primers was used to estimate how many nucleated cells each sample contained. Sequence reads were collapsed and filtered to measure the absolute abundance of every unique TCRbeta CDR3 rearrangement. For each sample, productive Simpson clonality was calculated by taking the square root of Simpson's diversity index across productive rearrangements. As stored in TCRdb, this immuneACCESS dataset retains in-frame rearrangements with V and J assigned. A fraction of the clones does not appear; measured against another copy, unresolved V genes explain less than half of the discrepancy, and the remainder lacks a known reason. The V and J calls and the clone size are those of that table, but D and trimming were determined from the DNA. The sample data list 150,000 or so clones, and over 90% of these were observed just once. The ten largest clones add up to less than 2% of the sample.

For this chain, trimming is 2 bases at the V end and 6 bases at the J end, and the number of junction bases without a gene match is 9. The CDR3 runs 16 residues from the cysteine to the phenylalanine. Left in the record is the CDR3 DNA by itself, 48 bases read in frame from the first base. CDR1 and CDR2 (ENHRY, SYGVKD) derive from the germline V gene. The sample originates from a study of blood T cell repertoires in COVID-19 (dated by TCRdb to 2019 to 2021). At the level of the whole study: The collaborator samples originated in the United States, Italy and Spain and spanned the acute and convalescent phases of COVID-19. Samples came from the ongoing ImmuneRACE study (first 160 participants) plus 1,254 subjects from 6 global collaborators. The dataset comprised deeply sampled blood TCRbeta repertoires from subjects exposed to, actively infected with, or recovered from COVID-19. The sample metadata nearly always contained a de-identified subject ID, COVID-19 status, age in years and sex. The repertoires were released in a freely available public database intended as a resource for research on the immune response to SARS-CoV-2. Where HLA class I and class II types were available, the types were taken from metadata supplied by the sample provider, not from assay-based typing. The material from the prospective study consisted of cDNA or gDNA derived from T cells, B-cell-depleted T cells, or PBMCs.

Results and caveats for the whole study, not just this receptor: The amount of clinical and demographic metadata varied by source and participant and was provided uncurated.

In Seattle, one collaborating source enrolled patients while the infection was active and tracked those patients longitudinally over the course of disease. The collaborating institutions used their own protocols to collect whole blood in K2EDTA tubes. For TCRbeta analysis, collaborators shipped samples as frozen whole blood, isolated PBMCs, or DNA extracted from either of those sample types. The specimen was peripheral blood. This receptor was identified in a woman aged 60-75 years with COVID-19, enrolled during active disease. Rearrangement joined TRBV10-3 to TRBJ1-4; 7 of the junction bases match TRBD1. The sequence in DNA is TGTGCCATCAGTGAGGCGGAAGGCGGGACAGATGAAAAACTGTTTTTT. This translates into CAISEAEGGTDEKLFF.